A selection of T cell receptor beta chains follows, all from one sample in a study of control samples from healthy donors and cancer patients. Sequencing was performed with immunoSEQ multiplex PCR; in TCRdb, only in-frame clones are kept and a portion is missing. The repertoire holds roughly 130,000 clones, with around 93% as singletons. Input material: blood. The receptors shown here come from a man aged 18 to 30 in good health. Each CDR3 is given with its conserved first and last residue. D genes are given only for firm matches. The listing skips clone size in some rows; elsewhere it reads once, few, many or a size class.

abundance	d_gene	v_gene	j_gene	CDR3aa	CDR3nt
-	TRBD1	TRBV27	TRBJ1-2	CASSSLWKGANGYTF	TGTGCCAGCAGTTCCCTGTGGAAGGGGGCCAATGGCTACACCTTC
-	-	TRBV5-8	TRBJ1-5	CASSLWTVNQPQHF	TGTGCCAGCAGCTTGTGGACAGTCAATCAGCCCCAGCATTTT
-	-	TRBV30	TRBJ1-2	CAWSVRQGIFYGYTF	TGTGCCTGGAGTGTACGGCAGGGAATTTTTTATGGCTACACCTTC
-	-	TRBV27	TRBJ1-1	CASSFFAAGTEAFF	TGTGCCAGCAGTTTCTTCGCGGCAGGCACTGAAGCTTTCTTT
-	-	TRBV7-9	TRBJ1-2	CASSLERDYGYTF	TGTGCCAGCAGCTTAGAAAGGGACTATGGCTACACCTTC
-	-	TRBV12-3/TRBV12-4	TRBJ2-5	CTSSLGGQETQYF	TGTACCAGCAGTTTGGGGGGCCAAGAGACCCAGTACTTC
-	TRBD1	TRBV10-3	TRBJ1-1	CAISRDSEAFF	TGTGCCATCTCCCGGGACAGTGAAGCTTTCTTT
once	-	TRBV20-1	TRBJ2-3	CSASSDTQYF	TGCAGTGCTAGCTCAGATACGCAGTATTTT
-	TRBD2	TRBV11-3	TRBJ2-1	CASSSSSGGGYNEQFF	TGTGCCAGCAGCTCTTCTAGCGGGGGGGGCTACAATGAGCAGTTCTTC
-	TRBD1	TRBV5-5	TRBJ1-1	CASSLNRGNTEAFF	TGTGCCAGCAGCTTGAACAGGGGGAACACTGAAGCTTTCTTT
once	-	TRBV29-1	TRBJ2-2	CSVVGFSGELFF	TGCAGCGTTGTCGGATTTTCCGGGGAGCTGTTTTTT
once	-	TRBV6-6	TRBJ1-3	CASSHHGDSGNTIYF	TGTGCCAGCAGCCATCACGGGGATAGTGGAAACACCATATATTTT
-	-	TRBV5-6	TRBJ2-7	CASTPIGGYEQYF	TGTGCCAGCACCCCGATAGGAGGCTACGAGCAGTACTTC
-	-	TRBV25-1	TRBJ2-7	CASSDLTRTYEQYF	TGTGCCAGCAGTGATTTAACACGTACCTACGAGCAGTACTTC
-	-	TRBV5-6	TRBJ2-7	CASSLATYEQYF	TGTGCCAGCAGCCTAGCGACCTACGAGCAGTACTTC
-	-	TRBV11-2	TRBJ1-4	CASSIGGGYEKLFF	TGTGCCAGCAGCATTGGGGGGGGCTATGAAAAACTGTTTTTT
-	TRBD2	TRBV12-5	TRBJ2-1	CASGPLSGGVDEQFF	TGTGCTAGTGGTCCCCTGAGCGGGGGTGTGGATGAGCAGTTCTTC
-	-	TRBV7-8	TRBJ2-1	CASSLEMVSSYNEQFF	TGTGCCAGCAGCTTAGAGATGGTGAGCTCCTACAATGAGCAGTTCTTC
once	TRBD1	TRBV6-1	TRBJ1-1	CASSEMGQGANEYTEAFF	TGTGCCAGCAGTGAAATGGGACAGGGGGCCAATGAATACACTGAAGCTTTCTTT
once	-	TRBV30	TRBJ1-5	CAWSEGQGQPQHF	TGTGCCTGGAGTGAAGGGCAGGGTCAGCCCCAGCATTTT
-	-	TRBV6-4	TRBJ1-2	CASSPDEGNYGYTF	TGTGCCAGCAGCCCAGACGAAGGGAACTATGGCTACACCTTC
-	-	TRBV6-2/TRBV6-3	TRBJ1-6	CASSYSFRVSPLHF	TGTGCCAGCAGTTACTCATTTAGGGTGTCACCCCTCCACTTT